These T cell receptor beta chains were read from a single sample in a study of beta chain features in type 1 diabetes. Data came from immunoSEQ multiplex PCR; TCRdb stores just in-frame clones and leaves some out. The table lists about 190,000 clones, roughly 7.1% of them singletons. Sequencing was done on a sample of central memory CD4+ T cells from blood. The receptor set was obtained from a woman in her 40s with type 1 diabetes. The CDR3 runs from the conserved cysteine through the conserved F or W. The order of the fields is D gene, clone size, CDR3 length, J gene, V gene, CDR3 protein, CDR3 DNA. D genes are given only for firm matches. Clone size is given for some rows only: seen once, a few or many times, or a class if the clone is expanded.

D gene: NA; clone size: few; CDR3 length: 13; J gene: TRBJ1-2; V gene: TRBV27; CDR3 protein: CASSLNRVGGYTF; CDR3 DNA: TGTGCCAGCAGTTTAAACAGGGTAGGAGGCTACACCTTC
D gene: NA; clone size: NA; CDR3 length: 16; J gene: TRBJ1-3; V gene: TRBV13; CDR3 protein: CASSLGAGGSGNTIYF; CDR3 DNA: TGTGCCAGCAGCTTAGGCGCGGGGGGCTCTGGAAACACCATATATTTT
D gene: TRBD1; clone size: few; CDR3 length: 15; J gene: TRBJ2-7; V gene: TRBV10-3; CDR3 protein: CAIGPTGGFDYEQYF; CDR3 DNA: TGTGCCATCGGGCCGACAGGGGGCTTTGACTACGAGCAGTACTTC
D gene: NA; clone size: many; CDR3 length: 15; J gene: TRBJ2-2; V gene: TRBV7-9; CDR3 protein: CASSRSGLYTGELFF; CDR3 DNA: TGTGCCAGCAGCCGCTCAGGATTGTACACCGGGGAGCTGTTTTTT
D gene: TRBD1; clone size: NA; CDR3 length: 17; J gene: TRBJ2-5; V gene: TRBV9; CDR3 protein: CASSVGTGATPQETQYF; CDR3 DNA: TGTGCCAGCAGCGTAGGGACAGGAGCTACCCCCCAAGAGACCCAGTACTTC
D gene: NA; clone size: NA; CDR3 length: 13; J gene: TRBJ2-1; V gene: TRBV5-1; CDR3 protein: CASSNSGSEMLFF; CDR3 DNA: TGCGCCAGCAGCAATTCGGGGTCCGAGATGTTGTTCTTC
D gene: TRBD2; clone size: few; CDR3 length: 17; J gene: TRBJ2-1; V gene: TRBV5-1; CDR3 protein: CASSSEGTSGSYNEQFF; CDR3 DNA: TGCGCCAGCAGCTCGGAAGGGACTAGCGGATCCTACAATGAGCAGTTCTTC
D gene: TRBD2; clone size: few; CDR3 length: 15; J gene: TRBJ2-1; V gene: TRBV6-5; CDR3 protein: CASRNSGSPYNEQFF; CDR3 DNA: TGTGCCAGCAGGAATAGCGGGAGCCCCTACAATGAGCAGTTCTTC
D gene: NA; clone size: NA; CDR3 length: 15; J gene: TRBJ1-1; V gene: TRBV5-1; CDR3 protein: CASSFTTGMNTEAFF; CDR3 DNA: TGCGCCAGCAGCTTCACTACAGGGATGAACACTGAAGCTTTCTTT
D gene: TRBD2; clone size: NA; CDR3 length: 16; J gene: TRBJ2-5; V gene: TRBV4-2; CDR3 protein: CASSQVPTSGQETQYF; CDR3 DNA: TGTGCCAGCAGCCAGGTTCCGACTAGCGGACAAGAGACCCAGTACTTC
D gene: TRBD2; clone size: few; CDR3 length: 16; J gene: TRBJ2-7; V gene: TRBV28; CDR3 protein: CASSTPTSGIPYEQYF; CDR3 DNA: TGTGCCAGCAGTACCCCGACTAGCGGGATTCCTTACGAGCAGTACTTC
D gene: NA; clone size: NA; CDR3 length: 13; J gene: TRBJ2-5; V gene: TRBV5-1; CDR3 protein: CASSTGIQETQYF; CDR3 DNA: TGCGCCAGCAGCACCGGGATCCAAGAGACCCAGTACTTC
D gene: TRBD2; clone size: NA; CDR3 length: 14; J gene: TRBJ2-1; V gene: TRBV19; CDR3 protein: CASIAGGRYNEQFF; CDR3 DNA: TGTGCCAGTATAGCGGGAGGAAGATACAATGAGCAGTTCTTC
D gene: TRBD1; clone size: NA; CDR3 length: 15; J gene: TRBJ2-5; V gene: TRBV9; CDR3 protein: CASSPGTGNVETQYF; CDR3 DNA: TGTGCCAGCAGCCCCGGGACAGGGAATGTGGAGACCCAGTACTTC
D gene: TRBD1; clone size: few; CDR3 length: 15; J gene: TRBJ2-4; V gene: TRBV15; CDR3 protein: CATSRDGTGKNIQYF; CDR3 DNA: TGTGCCACCAGCAGAGATGGGACAGGAAAAAACATTCAGTACTTC
D gene: NA; clone size: NA; CDR3 length: 14; J gene: TRBJ1-4; V gene: TRBV29-1; CDR3 protein: CSVGGTYQGEKLFF; CDR3 DNA: TGCAGCGTTGGAGGGACTTATCAAGGGGAAAAACTGTTTTTT
D gene: NA; clone size: few; CDR3 length: 15; J gene: TRBJ2-3; V gene: TRBV11-3; CDR3 protein: CASSLEGRFTDTQYF; CDR3 DNA: TGTGCCAGCAGCTTAGAGGGGCGGTTCACAGATACGCAGTATTTT